The next 12 T cell receptor beta chains were all read from a single sample in a study of human T cells and chemical hapten exposure. TCRdb independently ran MiXCR on the RACE reads; one entry per CDR3 protein. This table holds roughly 100,000 distinct CDR3 sequences, nearly 35% found once. Time point here: patch test 3, about 24 weeks after DPC sensitization. The treatment: therapeutic diphenylcyclopropenone sensitization with weekly scalp DPC. The sample in question was whole blood, obtained in connection with sensitization to the hapten diphenylcyclopropenone (DPC). These receptors were obtained from a man aged 40-55 years with alopecia areata. Some clones in this sample may be carry-over from other donors' samples.

This clonotype was counted at least ten times. The chain combines TRBV12-3 or TRBV12-4 with TRBJ2-3; TRBD1 matches 8 bases. V was pared by 7 bases and J by 3 bases, with 12 bases of the junction left unmatched. The CDR3 runs 16 residues. The DNA for the CDR3 is TGTGCCAGCACCGGGGCCCAGGGGGCTATGACAGATACGCAGTATTTT. Protein: CASTGAQGAMTDTQYF.

This clonotype has a count of ten or more. The rearrangement links TRBV29-1 to TRBJ2-3; 7 nucleotides match TRBD1. The CDR3 contains 13 residues. In germline, CDR1 is SQVTM, CDR2 ANQGSEA. V was clipped by 1 base and J by 10 bases; unmatched bases: 8. Here the CDR3 DNA reads TGCAGCGTTGAAGGAACAGGGGCAGGGGCGCAGTATTTT. Translating it yields CSVEGTGAGAQYF.

This chain joins TRBV2 and TRBJ1-1; 11 bases agree with TRBD1. The trim removed 2 bases at V and 4 bases at J, leaving 6 bases unmatched. Germline V gene lookup returns CDR1 SNHLY and CDR2 FYNNEI. CDR3 length equals 16 residues. The CDR3 loop is CASSERGTGGFTEAFF. The CDR3 bases are TGTGCCAGCAGTGAAAGGGGGACAGGGGGGTTCACTGAAGCTTTCTTT.

V gene TRBV5-1 combines with J gene TRBJ2-2, with 10 bases matching TRBD1. J gave up 4 bases and V 4 bases, and 4 bases lay outside the gene matches. The CDR3 loop spans 15 amino acids. Germline assignment: CDR1 SGHRS and CDR2 YFSETQ. The CDR3 nucleotides read TGCGCCAGCAGCGGTGGACAGGGGGGCACCGGGGAGCTGTTTTTT. It translates to CASSGGQGGTGELFF.

This rearrangement joins TRBV19 to TRBJ2-1, with 7 bases that match TRBD1. The J segment lost 10 bases and the V segment lost 0 bases, leaving 3 bases of the junction unmatched. The CDR3 is made up of 13 amino acids. The V gene's germline CDR1 is LNHDA and CDR2 SQIVND (reference sequence). CDR3 bases: TGTGCCAGTAGTATAGAACCGGGACAGGAGCAGTTCTTC. Amino acids: CASSIEPGQEQFF.

This sequence joins TRBV24-1 and TRBJ2-3; 11 nucleotides align to TRBD2. The germline CDR1 and CDR2 sequences are KGHDR and SFDVKD. Losses at the gene ends were 5 bases for V and 4 bases for J; bases not matched to a gene: 10. The CDR3 has 17 amino acids. The CDR3 loop reads CATSGPLAGAPPDTQYF. The CDR3 DNA follows: TGTGCCACCAGTGGACCACTAGCGGGAGCCCCCCCAGATACGCAGTATTTT.

V usage is TRBV10-3 and J usage is TRBJ1-2; 7 nucleotides line up with TRBD1. CDR1 is ENHRY, CDR2 SYGVKD, per germline. The CDR3 consists of 15 residues. The V segment lost 6 bases and the J segment 10 bases; nucleotides outside the gene matches: 17. The CDR3: CAIRIGTDCYVDYTF. In nucleotides, the CDR3 is TGTGCCATCAGGATTGGGACAGATTGTTATGTTGACTACACCTTC.

The CDR3 region is CASSRDRGSSYEQYV. CDR3 sequence (DNA): TGTGCCAGCAGTAGAGACAGGGGGAGCTCCTACGAGCAGTACGTC. This rearrangement joins TRBV6-5 to TRBJ2-7; 9 nucleotides line up with TRBD1. Germline V lookup: CDR1 MNHEY, CDR2 SVGAGI. Trimming removed 5 bases from V and 0 bases from J; junction bases left unmatched: 5. The CDR3 length is 15 residues.

The genes are TRBV5-1 and TRBJ1-2; 11 positions match TRBD1. The germline V gene encodes CDR1 SGHRS and CDR2 YFSETQ. This CDR3 is built from 14 residues. The junction had 4 bases not matched to a gene; V was cut back by 5 bases and J by 4 bases. In nucleotides, the CDR3 is TGCGCCAGCAGTCGGGACAGGGGGGCCTATGGCTACACCTTC. Protein: CASSRDRGAYGYTF.

V is TRBV5-1 and J is TRBJ2-5; D unclear. The germline V and J ends were trimmed by 2 bases and 3 bases, with 14 bases remaining between them. CDR3 size: 15 residues. The germline CDR1 and CDR2 sequences are SGHRS and YFSETQ. For the CDR3, the DNA is TGCGCCAGCAGCTTTGGGGTGTTTGCCGAAGAGACCCAGTACTTC. It encodes CASSFGVFAEETQYF.

V and J are TRBV15 and TRBJ2-3; no clear D. V was shortened by 0 bases and J by 4 bases, with 20 bases between the two germline ends. The CDR3 length is 18 residues. The germline V gene has CDR1 LNHNV and CDR2 YYDKDF (reference sequence). The CDR3 DNA sequence: TGTGCCACCAGCAGAGATCGGGCGGTCCTTCTCCCCCCAGATACGCAGTATTTT. It specifies CATSRDRAVLLPPDTQYF.

The gene calls are TRBV7-6 and TRBJ2-3; 7 bases are a match to TRBD2. CDR3 length: 16 residues. Trimming took 5 bases from V and 3 from J; bases not matched to a gene: 11. CDR1 SGHVS and CDR2 FNYEAQ come from the germline V gene. The CDR3 spells CASSVQGGRLTDTQYF. The CDR3 bases are TGTGCCAGCAGCGTGCAGGGCGGGAGATTGACAGATACGCAGTATTTT.